The present entry profiles one T cell receptor (beta chain) with its context. Its matching antigen is unknown. The sample comes from a study of blood T cells in healthy people across ages. Study background: For every two T cells, template switching captured about one barcoded beta molecule. Study-level findings and limits: Roughly linear declines in TCR beta diversity per million T cells occurred with age.

Trimming cost V 1 base and J 4 bases, with 11 bases left between them. CDR1 is SGHTS, CDR2 YDEGEE, per germline. The CDR3 sequence is 14 residues long. A second PCR of roughly 7 to 11 cycles used a sample-barcoded 5' primer and a J-beta primer mix. Unique molecular identifiers of 12 random nucleotides labeled each cDNA. One entry per CDR3 protein, called by TCRdb with MiXCR from the 5' RACE reads. The data show roughly 1.5 million distinct CDR3 sequences, with 42% seen just once and over 3.5% held by the top ten. The chain joins TRBV5-8 to TRBJ1-1, with D unresolved. The sequencing sample was made of blood. The TCR originated in a woman between 18 and 29 years old in good health. The CDR3 DNA reads as TGTGCCAGCAGCTTGATAGGGAGAGGCACTGAAGCTTTCTTT. This codes for CASSLIGRGTEAFF.